This T cell receptor beta chain was profiled in a study of T cell clones after liver transplantation. In the study overall: TCRbeta sequencing after a pre-transplant mixed lymphocyte reaction identified graft-donor-reactive clones, later tracked in post-transplant blood. Tolerance: complete withdrawal held at least one year, liver enzymes staying within twice normal. Study observations and caveats: Rather than being deleted, graft donor-reactive T cells may have moved into the graft.

Notes on this clone: Its antigen is undetermined.

CDR3 length equals 15 residues. Unmatched junction bases numbered 3, after V lost 5 bases and J lost 0 bases. CDR1 is MNHEY and CDR2 is SVGAGI in the germline V gene. Generated by immunoSEQ multiplex PCR, the TCRdb table keeps only in-frame clones and is missing some. The sample yields 65,000 to 90,000 clones, over 85% seen once. The receptor comes from a human donor who received a liver transplant. The chain carries TRBV6-5 and TRBJ1-2, with TRBD1 identical over 10 bases. The source material was CD4+ T cells from blood, sampled before liver transplant. The CDR3 coding sequence is TGTGCCAGCAGTCGGACAGGGGGACCTAACTATGGCTACACCTTC. The encoded protein is CASSRTGGPNYGYTF.